The clone carrying this T cell receptor beta chain appeared a few times. What it recognizes is unknown. Built from TCR beta cDNA, the libraries had unique molecular identifiers in them. It was from roughly 1.1 to 9.2 million T cells that approximately 500,000 cDNA molecules came. TCRdb fed the PCR reads into MiXCR, producing one record per CDR3 protein. The data show under 200,000 distinct CDR3 sequences, with 25% to 35% seen just once and 3% to 3.5% held by the top ten. This specimen belongs to a study of post-analysis software for immune sequencing data. The wider study: Patients with relapsing-remitting, secondary progressive and progressive-relapsing multiple sclerosis courses were all represented. Study-wide points: About 5 TRBV segments (TRBV5-6, TRBV5-1 and TRBV20-1 among them) occurred more frequently in patients than in controls. When the samples were clustered directly with F measure, those that had been prepared in the same batch showed strong co-clustering. Significantly lower normalized Chao1 diversity was found in patients with multiple sclerosis relative to controls.

Per germline, CDR1 SGHVT and CDR2 SQSDAQ. This CDR3 has 17 residues. V lost 8 bases to trimming and J lost 0 bases; unmatched junction nucleotides: 14. The rearrangement joins TRBV7-4 to TRBJ1-1; 8 nucleotides line up with TRBD1. This TCR came from a girl aged 2-17 years with multiple sclerosis. The material sequenced was blood. The CDR3 loop is CASPPAGTGQMNTEAFF. The CDR3 region has the DNA TGTGCCAGCCCCCCCGCCGGGACAGGCCAAATGAACACTGAAGCTTTCTTT.